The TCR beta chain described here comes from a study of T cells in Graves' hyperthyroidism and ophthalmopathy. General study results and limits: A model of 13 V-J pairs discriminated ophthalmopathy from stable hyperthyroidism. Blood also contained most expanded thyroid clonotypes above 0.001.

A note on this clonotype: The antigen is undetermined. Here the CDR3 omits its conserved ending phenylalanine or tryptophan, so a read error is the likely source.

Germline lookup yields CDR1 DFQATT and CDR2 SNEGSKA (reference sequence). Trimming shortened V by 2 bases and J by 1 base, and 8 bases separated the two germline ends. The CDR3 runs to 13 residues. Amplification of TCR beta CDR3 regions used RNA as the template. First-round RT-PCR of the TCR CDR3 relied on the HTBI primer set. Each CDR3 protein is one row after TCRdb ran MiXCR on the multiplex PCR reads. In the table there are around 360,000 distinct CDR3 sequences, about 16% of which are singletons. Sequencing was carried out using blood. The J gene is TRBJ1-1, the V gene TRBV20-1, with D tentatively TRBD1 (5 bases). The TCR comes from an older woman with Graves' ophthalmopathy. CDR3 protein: CSARRDGNTEAFL. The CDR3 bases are TGCAGTGCTAGAAGGGACGGGAACACTGAAGCTTTCCTT.